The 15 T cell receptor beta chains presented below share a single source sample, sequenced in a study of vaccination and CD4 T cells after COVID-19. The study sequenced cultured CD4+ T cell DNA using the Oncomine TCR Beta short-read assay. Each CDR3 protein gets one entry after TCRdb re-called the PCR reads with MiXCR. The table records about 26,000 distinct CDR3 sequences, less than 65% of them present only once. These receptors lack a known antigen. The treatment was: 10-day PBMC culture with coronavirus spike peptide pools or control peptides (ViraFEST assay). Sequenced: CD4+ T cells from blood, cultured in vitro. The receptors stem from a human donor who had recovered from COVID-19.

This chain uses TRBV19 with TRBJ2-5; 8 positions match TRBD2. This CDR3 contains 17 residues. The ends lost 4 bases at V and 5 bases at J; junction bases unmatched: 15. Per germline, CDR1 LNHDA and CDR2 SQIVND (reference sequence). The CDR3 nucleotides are TGTGCCAGTAGTACTCACAGACCGGGACTAGTGGGGGAGACCCAGTACTTC. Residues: CASSTHRPGLVGETQYF.

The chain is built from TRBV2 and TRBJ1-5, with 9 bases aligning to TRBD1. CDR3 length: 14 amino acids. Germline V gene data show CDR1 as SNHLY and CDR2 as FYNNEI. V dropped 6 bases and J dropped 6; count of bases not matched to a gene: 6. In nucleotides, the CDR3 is TGTGCCAGCAGCTCACAGGGGGCCCCTCAGCCCCAGCATTTT. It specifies CASSSQGAPQPQHF.

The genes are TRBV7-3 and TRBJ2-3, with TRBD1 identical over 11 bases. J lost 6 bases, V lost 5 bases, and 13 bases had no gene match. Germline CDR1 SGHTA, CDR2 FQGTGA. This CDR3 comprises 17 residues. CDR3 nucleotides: TGTGCCAGCAGCCTCTCCGGGACAGGGGGATCCGCGGATACGCAGTATTTT. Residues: CASSLSGTGGSADTQYF. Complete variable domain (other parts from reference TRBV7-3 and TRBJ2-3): GAGVSQTPSNKVTEKGKYVELRCDPISGHTALYWYRQSLGQGPEFLIYFQGTGAADDSGLPNDRFFAVRPEGSVSTLKIQRTERGDSAVYLCASSLSGTGGSADTQYFGPGTRLTVL.

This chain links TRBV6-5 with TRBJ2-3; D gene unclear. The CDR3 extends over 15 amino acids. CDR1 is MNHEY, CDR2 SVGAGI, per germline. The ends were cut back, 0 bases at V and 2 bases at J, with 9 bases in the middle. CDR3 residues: CASSYSGRYTDTQYF. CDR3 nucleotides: TGTGCCAGCAGTTACTCCGGCAGATACACAGATACGCAGTATTTT.

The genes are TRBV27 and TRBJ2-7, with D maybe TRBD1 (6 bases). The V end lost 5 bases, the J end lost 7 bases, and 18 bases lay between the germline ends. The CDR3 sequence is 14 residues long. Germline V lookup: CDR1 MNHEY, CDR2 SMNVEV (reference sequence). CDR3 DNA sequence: TGTGCCAGCAGTCCCCGGGACATCTCCTTGGAGCAGTACTTC. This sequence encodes CASSPRDISLEQYF.

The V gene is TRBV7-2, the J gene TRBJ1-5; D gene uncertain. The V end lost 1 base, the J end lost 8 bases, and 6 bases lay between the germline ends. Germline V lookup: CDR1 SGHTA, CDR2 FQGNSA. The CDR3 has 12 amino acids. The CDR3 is CASSLGVEPQHF. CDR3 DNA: TGTGCCAGCAGCTTAGGGGTTGAGCCCCAGCATTTT.

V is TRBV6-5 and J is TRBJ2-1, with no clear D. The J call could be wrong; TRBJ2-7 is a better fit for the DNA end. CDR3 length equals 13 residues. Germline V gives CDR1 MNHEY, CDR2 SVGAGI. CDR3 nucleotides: TGTGCCAGCAGTTACGACTCCCCCAACGAGCAGTACTTC. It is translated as CASSYDSPNEQYF.

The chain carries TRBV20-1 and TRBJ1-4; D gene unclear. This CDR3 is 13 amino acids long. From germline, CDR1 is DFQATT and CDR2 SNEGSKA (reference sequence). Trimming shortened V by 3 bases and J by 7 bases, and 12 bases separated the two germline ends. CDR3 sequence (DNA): TGCAGTGCTAGTAAAGGGTCGACTGAAAAACTGTTTTTT. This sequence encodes CSASKGSTEKLFF.

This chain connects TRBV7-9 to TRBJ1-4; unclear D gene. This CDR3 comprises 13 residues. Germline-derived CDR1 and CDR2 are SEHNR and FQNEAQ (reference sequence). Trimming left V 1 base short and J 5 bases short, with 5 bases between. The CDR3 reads CASSLEQNEKLFF. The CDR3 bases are TGTGCCAGCAGCTTAGAACAGAATGAAAAACTGTTTTTT.

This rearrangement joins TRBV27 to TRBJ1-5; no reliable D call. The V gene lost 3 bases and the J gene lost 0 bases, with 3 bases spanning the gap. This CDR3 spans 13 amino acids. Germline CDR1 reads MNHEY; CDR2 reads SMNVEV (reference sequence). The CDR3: CASSFYSNQPQHF. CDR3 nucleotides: TGTGCCAGCAGTTTCTATAGCAATCAGCCCCAGCATTTT.

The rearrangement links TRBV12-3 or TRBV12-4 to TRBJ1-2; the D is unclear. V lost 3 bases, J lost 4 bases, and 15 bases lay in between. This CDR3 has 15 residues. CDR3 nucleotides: TGTGCCAGCAGTTTGGTTCCTGTCAGGCGCTATGGCTACACCTTC. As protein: CASSLVPVRRYGYTF.

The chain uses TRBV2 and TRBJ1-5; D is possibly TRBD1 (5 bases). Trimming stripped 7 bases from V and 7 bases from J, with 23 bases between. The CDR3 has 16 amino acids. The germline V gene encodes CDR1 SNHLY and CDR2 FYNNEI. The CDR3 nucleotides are TGTGCCAGCAATTGGGGCAGGTCGAGTCCCGCACAGCCCCAGCATTTT. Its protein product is CASNWGRSSPAQPQHF.

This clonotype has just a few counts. In DNA, the CDR3 is TGTGCCAGCAGCGGGGGGACAGGGGGAAATCAGCCCCAGCATTTT. This encodes CASSGGTGGNQPQHF. This chain links TRBV7-8 with TRBJ1-5; the match to TRBD1 covers 11 bases. The V and J ends lost 5 bases and 4 bases, in that order; junction bases with no gene match: 4. CDR1 and CDR2 from the germline V gene are SGHVS and FQNEAQ. This CDR3 contains 15 residues.

The CDR3 spells CASSLPGTGGTGELFF. The CDR3, as DNA: TGTGCCAGCAGCCTACCCGGGACAGGGGGCACCGGGGAGCTGTTTTTT. The J gene is TRBJ2-2, the V gene TRBV11-3; 11 bases are shared with TRBD1. The length of the CDR3 is 16 residues. The germline V gene encodes CDR1 SGHNT and CDR2 YENEEA. Trimming at V came to 5 bases and at J to 4 bases, leaving 6 bases not matched to a gene. The full variable domain, rest sourced from reference TRBV11-3 and TRBJ2-2, is EAGVVQSPRYKIIEKKQPVAFWCNPISGHNTLYWYLQNLGQGPELLIRYENEEAVDDSQLPKDRFSAERLKGVDSTLKIQPAELGDSAVYLCASSLPGTGGTGELFFGEGSRLTVL.

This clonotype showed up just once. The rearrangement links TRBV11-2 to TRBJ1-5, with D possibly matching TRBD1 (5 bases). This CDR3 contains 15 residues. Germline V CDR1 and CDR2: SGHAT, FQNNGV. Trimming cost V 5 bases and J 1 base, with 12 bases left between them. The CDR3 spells CASSPSWGSNQPQHF. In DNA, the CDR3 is TGTGCCAGCAGCCCTTCGTGGGGGAGCAATCAGCCCCAGCATTTT.